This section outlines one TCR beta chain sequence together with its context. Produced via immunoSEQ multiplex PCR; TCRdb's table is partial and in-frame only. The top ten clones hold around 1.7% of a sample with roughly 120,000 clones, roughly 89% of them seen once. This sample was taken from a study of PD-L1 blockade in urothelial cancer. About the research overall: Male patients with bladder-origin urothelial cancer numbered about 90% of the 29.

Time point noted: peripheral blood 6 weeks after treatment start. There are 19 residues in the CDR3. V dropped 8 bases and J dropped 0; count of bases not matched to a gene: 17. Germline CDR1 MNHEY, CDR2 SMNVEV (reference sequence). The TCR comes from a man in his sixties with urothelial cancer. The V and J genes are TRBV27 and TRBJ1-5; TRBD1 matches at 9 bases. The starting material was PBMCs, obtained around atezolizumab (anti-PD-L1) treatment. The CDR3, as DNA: TGTGCCAGCTTAAACCCCACGACAGGGGGGAGATATAGCAATCAGCCCCAGCATTTT. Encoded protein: CASLNPTTGGRYSNQPQHF.